This paragraph covers one TCR beta chain sequence. The data originate from a study of cytomegalovirus exposure and HLA in healthy donors. Overall study context: Inside one of the first data releases sat around 80 million unique TCRs taken from HLA-typed donors.

Trimming removed 5 bases at V and 6 bases at J, with 23 bases between. Germline CDR1 is LNHDA and CDR2 is SQIVND (reference sequence). The CDR3 totals 18 residues. Amplification used 60 Vbeta primers and 13 Jbeta primers. Some clones are missing from TCRdb's copy, which holds only in-frame ones; the method was immunoSEQ multiplex PCR. Counted here are 49,000 or so clones, about four fifths occurring once; the ten biggest clones make up over 2%. The source of this sequence is a boy aged 5-17 years in good health and CMV-seropositive. The V and J genes are TRBV19 and TRBJ1-6; possibly TRBD1 for D (5 bases). The sample comprised PBMCs. CDR3 sequence (DNA): TGTGCCAGTAGTCCTAGACGAGGAGTTGGGGCCTTTAATTCACCCCTCCACTTT. Protein: CASSPRRGVGAFNSPLHF.